The T cell receptor beta chain described here comes from a study of graft-versus-host responses after intestinal transplantation. Broader study findings: Patients with graft-donor T cell macrochimerism had high graft-versus-host to host-versus-graft clonal ratios in allografts.

On this clone itself: Its antigen is not known.

V lost 5 bases, J lost 2 bases, and 8 bases lay in between. The germline CDR1 and CDR2 sequences are SSHAT and FNYEAQ (reference sequence). The CDR3 loop spans 13 amino acids. The method was immunoSEQ multiplex PCR; TCRdb's version includes in-frame clones alone and lacks a portion of them. Of under 100,000 clones in the sample, 85% to 95% were seen once. The receptor was isolated from a human donor who was the organ donor for an intestinal transplant. The J gene is TRBJ2-3, the V gene TRBV7-7; no clear D gene. The sample consisted of unstimulated CD4+ T cells sorted from spleen or lymph node cells, taken before transplant. Here the CDR3 DNA reads TGTGCCAGCAGCCGAGATCTCACAGATACGCAGTATTTT. Amino acids: CASSRDLTDTQYF.